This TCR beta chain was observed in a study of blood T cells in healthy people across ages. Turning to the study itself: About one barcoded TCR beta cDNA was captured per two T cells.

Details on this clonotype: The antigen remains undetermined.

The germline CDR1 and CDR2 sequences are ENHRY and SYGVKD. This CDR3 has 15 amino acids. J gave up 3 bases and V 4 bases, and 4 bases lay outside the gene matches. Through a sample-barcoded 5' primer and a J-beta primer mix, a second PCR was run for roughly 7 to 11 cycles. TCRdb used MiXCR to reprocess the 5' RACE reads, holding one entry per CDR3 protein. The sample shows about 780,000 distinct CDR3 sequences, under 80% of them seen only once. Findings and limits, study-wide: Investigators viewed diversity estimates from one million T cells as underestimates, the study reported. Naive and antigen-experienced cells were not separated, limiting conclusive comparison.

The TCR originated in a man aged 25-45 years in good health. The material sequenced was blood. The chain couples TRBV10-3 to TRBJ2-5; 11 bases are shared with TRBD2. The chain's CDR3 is CAISGVSGREETQYF. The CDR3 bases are TGTGCCATCAGTGGTGTTAGCGGGAGGGAAGAGACCCAGTACTTC.